One sample yielded the 10 T cell receptor beta chains listed below, sequenced in a study of cytomegalovirus exposure and HLA in healthy donors (dated by TCRdb to about 2017). Library generation was performed with the immunoSEQ multiplex PCR assay. For the multiplex PCR, a mixture combining 60 forward primers for TCR Vbeta segments and 13 reverse primers for TCR Jbeta segments was used. This is the immuneACCESS table as TCRdb keeps it, with only in-frame sequences that have V and J called. A part of the clones is gone; compared with another copy, unresolved V genes explain less than half, and the rest is unexplained. The sample table contains some 220,000 clones; only one count was recorded for 85% to 90% of them. Around 1% of the sample rests with the top ten. Sequencing used PBMCs. These receptors were obtained from a woman aged 18-35 years in good health and CMV-seronegative.

The chain is built from TRBV7-2 and TRBJ1-2, with D tentatively TRBD1 (5 bases). CDR1 and CDR2 (germline): SGHTA, FQGNSA. The germline V and J ends were trimmed by 1 base and 8 bases, with 20 bases remaining between them. CDR3 length equals 16 residues. The CDR3 here is CASSLVPSGGMGGYTF. The CDR3 coding sequence is TGTGCCAGCAGCTTAGTCCCTAGCGGGGGGATGGGAGGCTACACCTTC.

This clone was seen a single time. V usage is TRBV5-1 and J usage is TRBJ2-1; D possibly corresponds to TRBD2 (6 bases). V was clipped by 6 bases and J by 2 bases, with 18 bases between them. This CDR3 region has 16 residues. The germline CDR1 and CDR2 sequences are SGHRS and YFSETQ. CDR3 sequence (DNA): TGCGCCAGCACGCCGGGTAGCGGAATAACCTACAATGAGCAGTTCTTC. It specifies CASTPGSGITYNEQFF.

CDR3 nucleotide sequence: TGTGCCAGCAGCTCGACAGGGAGCTCCTATAATTCACCCCTCCACTTT. Its translation: CASSSTGSSYNSPLHF. The gene calls are TRBV7-9 and TRBJ1-6; TRBD1 matches 7 bases. Unmatched junction bases numbered 3, after V lost 4 bases and J lost 0 bases. Per germline, CDR1 SEHNR and CDR2 FQNEAQ (reference sequence). This CDR3 contains 16 residues.

About this clone itself: The junction departs from germline at one end; a sequencing error may be responsible. This chain uses TRBV7-2 with TRBJ2-2, with 7 bases lining up with TRBD2. CDR1 is SGHTA and CDR2 is FQGNSA in the germline V gene. This CDR3 is 16 amino acids long. The CDR3 DNA follows: TGTGCCAGCACCTTAACCGGGACTACCGACACCGGGGAGCTGTTTTTT. Protein sequence: CASTLTGTTDTGELFF.

The genes are TRBV7-6 and TRBJ1-2, with D perhaps TRBD1 (5 bases). Trimming left V 5 bases short and J 2 bases short, with 18 bases between. The CDR3 totals 16 residues. From germline, CDR1 is SGHVS and CDR2 FNYEAQ. The CDR3: CASSPVRGGGNYGYTF. CDR3 bases: TGTGCCAGCAGCCCCGTGCGGGGGGGAGGGAACTATGGCTACACCTTC.

This clone was detected a few times. This chain joins TRBV30 and TRBJ2-1, with 7 bases lining up with TRBD2. The CDR3 loop spans 14 amino acids. V lost 2 bases to trimming and J lost 3 bases; unmatched junction nucleotides: 4. Looked up from germline, CDR1 is GTSNPN and CDR2 is SVGIG (reference sequence). Written as DNA, the CDR3 is TGTGCCTGGAGTTCGGCTAGCGGCTACAATGAGCAGTTCTTC. Translated: CAWSSASGYNEQFF.

V usage is TRBV4-1 and J usage is TRBJ2-1; D remains unclear. V dropped 4 bases and J dropped 0 bases, with 10 bases sitting between them. The CDR3 is made up of 15 amino acids. The germline V gene encodes CDR1 MGHRA and CDR2 YSYEKL. CDR3 in amino acids: CASSRADNSYNEQFF. The CDR3 coding sequence is TGCGCCAGCAGCCGAGCAGACAACTCCTACAATGAGCAGTTCTTC.

V and J are TRBV2 and TRBJ2-4, with 7 bases fitting TRBD1. Losses at the gene ends were 8 bases for V and 0 bases for J; bases not matched to a gene: 7. This CDR3 has 15 amino acids. The V gene's germline CDR1 is SNHLY and CDR2 FYNNEI. CDR3 residues: CASQDRPRAKNIQYF. The CDR3 nucleotides are TGTGCCAGCCAGGACAGGCCTAGAGCCAAAAACATTCAGTACTTC.

The J gene is TRBJ1-1, the V gene TRBV9; possibly TRBD1 for D (5 bases). V lost 1 base, J lost 6 bases, and 19 bases lay in between. The CDR3 consists of 16 residues. Germline CDR1 reads SGDLS; CDR2 reads YYNGEE. The CDR3 is CASSVYTAGNKPEAFF. DNA of the CDR3: TGTGCCAGCAGCGTATACACGGCAGGGAATAAGCCTGAAGCTTTCTTT.

The V gene is TRBV5-1, the J gene TRBJ1-4, with 10 nucleotides matching TRBD1. Per germline, CDR1 SGHRS and CDR2 YFSETQ. Trimming removed 4 bases from V and 8 bases from J; junction bases left unmatched: 5. The CDR3 totals 14 residues. In DNA, the CDR3 is TGCGCCAGCAGCCTGGGACAGGGGATGGAAAAACTGTTTTTT. Amino acid sequence: CASSLGQGMEKLFF.